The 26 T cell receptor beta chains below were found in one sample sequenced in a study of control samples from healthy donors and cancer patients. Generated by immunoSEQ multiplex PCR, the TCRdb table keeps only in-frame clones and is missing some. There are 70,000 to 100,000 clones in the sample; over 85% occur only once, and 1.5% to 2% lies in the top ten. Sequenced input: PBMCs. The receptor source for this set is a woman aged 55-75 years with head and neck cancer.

The CDR3 bases are TGTGCCAGCAGCACCAAAGAGACCCAGTACTTC. Encoded protein: CASSTKETQYF. The chain couples TRBV11-2 to TRBJ2-5, with D unclear. In germline, CDR1 is SGHAT, CDR2 FQNNGV. The CDR3 length is 11 residues. V shed 5 bases and J shed 3 bases, with 4 bases lying between them.

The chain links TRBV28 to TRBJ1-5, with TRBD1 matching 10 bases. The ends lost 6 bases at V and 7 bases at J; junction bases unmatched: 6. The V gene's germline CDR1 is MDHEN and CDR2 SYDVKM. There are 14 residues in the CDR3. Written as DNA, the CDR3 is TGTGCCAGCAGACGACAGGGGGCGGTCCAGCCCCAGCATTTT. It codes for CASRRQGAVQPQHF.

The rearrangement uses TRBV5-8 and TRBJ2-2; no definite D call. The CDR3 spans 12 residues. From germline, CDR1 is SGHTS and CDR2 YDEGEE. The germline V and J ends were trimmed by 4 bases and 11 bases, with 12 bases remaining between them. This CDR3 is CASSPRSSELFF. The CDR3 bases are TGTGCCAGCAGCCCTAGGTCGTCCGAGCTGTTTTTT.

CDR3 bases: TGTGCCAGCAGCTTAACAGAGGCTAGCGGGTACAATGAGCAGTTCTTC. The encoded protein is CASSLTEASGYNEQFF. The chain employs TRBV7-3 and TRBJ2-1; TRBD2 matches at 8 bases. Germline CDR1 SGHTA, CDR2 FQGTGA. This CDR3 is built from 16 residues. Unmatched junction bases numbered 5, after V lost 0 bases and J lost 4 bases.

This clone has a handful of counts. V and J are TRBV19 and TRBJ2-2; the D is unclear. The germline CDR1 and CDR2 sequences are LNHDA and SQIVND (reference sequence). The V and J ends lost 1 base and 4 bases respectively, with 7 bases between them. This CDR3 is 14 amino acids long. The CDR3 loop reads CASSIAARTGELFF. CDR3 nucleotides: TGTGCCAGTAGTATAGCAGCGCGCACCGGGGAGCTGTTTTTT.

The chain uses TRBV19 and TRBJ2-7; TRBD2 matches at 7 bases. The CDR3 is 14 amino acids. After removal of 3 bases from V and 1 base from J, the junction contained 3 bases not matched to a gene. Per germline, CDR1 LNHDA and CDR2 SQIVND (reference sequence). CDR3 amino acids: CASSMSSGSYEQYF. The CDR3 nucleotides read TGTGCCAGTAGTATGTCTAGCGGTTCCTACGAGCAGTACTTC.

The CDR3 reads CASSPGTSGYEQYF. In DNA, the CDR3 is TGTGCCAGCTCACCGGGGACTAGCGGGTACGAGCAGTACTTC. The gene calls are TRBV18 and TRBJ2-7; 12 bases map to TRBD2. The length of the CDR3 is 14 residues. The trim removed 3 bases at V and 4 bases at J, leaving 1 base unmatched. Germline CDR1 and CDR2: KGHSH and LQKENI.

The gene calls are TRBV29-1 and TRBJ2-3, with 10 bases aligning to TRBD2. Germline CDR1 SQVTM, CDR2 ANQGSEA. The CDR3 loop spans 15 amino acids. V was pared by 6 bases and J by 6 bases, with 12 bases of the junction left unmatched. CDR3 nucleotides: TGCAGCGTGAGTAGGACTAGCGGTCAAAGGGATACGCAGTATTTT. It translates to CSVSRTSGQRDTQYF.

The CDR3 sequence is CASKWRAATYEQYF. CDR3 coding DNA: TGTGCCAGCAAGTGGCGGGCGGCTACCTACGAGCAGTACTTC. This chain connects TRBV2 to TRBJ2-7, with a tentative D call TRBD2 (5 bases). Germline-derived CDR1 and CDR2 are SNHLY and FYNNEI. The CDR3 spans 14 residues. Trimming cost V 7 bases and J 2 bases, with 15 bases left between them.

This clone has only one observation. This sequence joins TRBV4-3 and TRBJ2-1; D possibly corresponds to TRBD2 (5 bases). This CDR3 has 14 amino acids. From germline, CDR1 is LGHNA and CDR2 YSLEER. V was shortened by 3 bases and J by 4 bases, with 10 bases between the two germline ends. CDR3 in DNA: TGCGCCAGCAGCCAGGTTGGCGGGTACAATGAGCAGTTCTTC. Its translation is CASSQVGGYNEQFF.

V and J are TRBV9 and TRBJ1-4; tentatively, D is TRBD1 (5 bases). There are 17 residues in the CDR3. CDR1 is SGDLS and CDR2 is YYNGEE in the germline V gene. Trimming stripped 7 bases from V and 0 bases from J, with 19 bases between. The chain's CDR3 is CASAGVAGPSTNEKLFF. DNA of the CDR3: TGTGCCAGCGCGGGTGTTGCGGGGCCCTCAACTAATGAAAAACTGTTTTTT.

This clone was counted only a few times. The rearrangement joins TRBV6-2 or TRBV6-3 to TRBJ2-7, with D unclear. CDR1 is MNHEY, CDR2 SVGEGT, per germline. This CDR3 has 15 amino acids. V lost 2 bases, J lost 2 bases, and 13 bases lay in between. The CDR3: CASSYSAANPYEQYF. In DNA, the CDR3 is TGTGCCAGCAGTTACAGCGCAGCAAACCCCTACGAGCAGTACTTC.

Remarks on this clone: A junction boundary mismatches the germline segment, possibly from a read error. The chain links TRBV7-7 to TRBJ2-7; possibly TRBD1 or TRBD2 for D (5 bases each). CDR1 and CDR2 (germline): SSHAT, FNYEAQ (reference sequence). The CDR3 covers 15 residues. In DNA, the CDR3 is TGTGCTAGCAGCTTAGCGCAGGGACCCACCTACGAGCAGTACTTC. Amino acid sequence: CASSLAQGPTYEQYF.

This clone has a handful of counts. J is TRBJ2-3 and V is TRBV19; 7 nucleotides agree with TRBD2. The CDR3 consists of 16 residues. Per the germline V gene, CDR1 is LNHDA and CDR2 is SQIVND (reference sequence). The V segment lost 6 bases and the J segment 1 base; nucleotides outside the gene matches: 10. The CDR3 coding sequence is TGTGCCAGTAGCCAACAATCGAGCGGGGGCACAGATACGCAGTATTTT. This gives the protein CASSQQSSGGTDTQYF.

CDR3 residues: CASRQMGTGDSPLHF. CDR3 DNA: TGCGCCAGCAGGCAGATGGGGACAGGGGATTCACCCCTCCACTTT. The chain has TRBV5-1 and TRBJ1-6; 10 bases are a match to TRBD1. Unmatched junction bases numbered 7, after V lost 5 bases and J lost 8 bases. CDR3 size: 15 residues. Germline V lookup: CDR1 SGHRS, CDR2 YFSETQ.

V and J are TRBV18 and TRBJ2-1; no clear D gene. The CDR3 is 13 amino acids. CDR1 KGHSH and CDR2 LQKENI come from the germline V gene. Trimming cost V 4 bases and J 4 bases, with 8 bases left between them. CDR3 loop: CASSQAVYNEQFF. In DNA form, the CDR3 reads TGTGCCAGCTCACAAGCAGTGTACAATGAGCAGTTCTTC.

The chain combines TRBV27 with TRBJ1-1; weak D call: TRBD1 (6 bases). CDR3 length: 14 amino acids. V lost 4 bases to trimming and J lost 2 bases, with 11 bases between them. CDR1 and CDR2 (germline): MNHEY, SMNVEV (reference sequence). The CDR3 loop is CASSSGQRNTEAFF. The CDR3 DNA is TGTGCCAGCAGTTCAGGACAGCGAAACACTGAAGCTTTCTTT.

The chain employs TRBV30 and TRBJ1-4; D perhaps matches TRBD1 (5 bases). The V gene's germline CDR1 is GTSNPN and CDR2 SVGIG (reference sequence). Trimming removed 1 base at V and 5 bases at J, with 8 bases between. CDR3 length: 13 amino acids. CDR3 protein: CAWSGQKNEKLFF. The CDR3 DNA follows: TGTGCCTGGAGTGGACAGAAAAATGAAAAACTGTTTTTT. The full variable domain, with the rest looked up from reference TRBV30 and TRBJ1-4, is SQTIHQWPATLVQPVGSPLSLECTVEGTSNPNLYWYRQAAGRGLQLLFYSVGIGQISSEVPQNLSASRPQDRQFILSSKKLLLSDSGFYLCAWSGQKNEKLFFGSGTQLSVL.

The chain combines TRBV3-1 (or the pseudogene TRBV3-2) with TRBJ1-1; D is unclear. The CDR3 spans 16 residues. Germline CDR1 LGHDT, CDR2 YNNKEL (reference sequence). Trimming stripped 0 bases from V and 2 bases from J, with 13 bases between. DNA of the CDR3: TGTGCCAGCAGCCAAGATTCAGGCAGCTCTAACACTGAAGCTTTCTTT. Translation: CASSQDSGSSNTEAFF.

DNA of the CDR3: TGTGCCAGCAGCCCAGAGGGAGGAGGCTATGGCTACACCTTC. Amino acids: CASSPEGGGYGYTF. This sequence joins TRBV9 and TRBJ1-2; D is unresolved. V lost 4 bases and J lost 4, with 14 bases in between. CDR3 length: 14 residues. Germline V gene sequence: CDR1 SGDLS, CDR2 YYNGEE.

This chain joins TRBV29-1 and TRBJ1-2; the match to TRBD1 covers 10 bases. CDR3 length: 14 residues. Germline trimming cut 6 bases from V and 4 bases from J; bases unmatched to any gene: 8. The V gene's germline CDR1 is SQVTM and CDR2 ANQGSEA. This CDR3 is CSVRTGGGGYGYTF. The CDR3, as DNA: TGCAGCGTAAGGACAGGGGGAGGCGGCTATGGCTACACCTTC.

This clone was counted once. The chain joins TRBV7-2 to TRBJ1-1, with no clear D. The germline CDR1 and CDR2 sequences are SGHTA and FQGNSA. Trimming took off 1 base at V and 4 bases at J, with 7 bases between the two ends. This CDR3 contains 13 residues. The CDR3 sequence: CASSLVFSTEAFF. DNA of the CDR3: TGTGCCAGCAGCTTAGTCTTCTCCACTGAAGCTTTCTTT.

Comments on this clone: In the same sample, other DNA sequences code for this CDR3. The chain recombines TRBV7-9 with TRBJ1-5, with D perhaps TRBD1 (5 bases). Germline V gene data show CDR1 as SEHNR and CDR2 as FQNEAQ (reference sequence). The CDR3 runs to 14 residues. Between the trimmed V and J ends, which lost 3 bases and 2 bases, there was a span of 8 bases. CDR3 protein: CASSFAGGNQPQHF. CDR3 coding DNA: TGTGCCAGCAGCTTTGCGGGGGGCAATCAGCCCCAGCATTTT.

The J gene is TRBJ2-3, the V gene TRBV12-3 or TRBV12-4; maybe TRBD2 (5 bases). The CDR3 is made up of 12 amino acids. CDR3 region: CANGEAGDTQYF. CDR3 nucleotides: TGTGCGAACGGTGAGGCGGGAGATACGCAGTATTTT.

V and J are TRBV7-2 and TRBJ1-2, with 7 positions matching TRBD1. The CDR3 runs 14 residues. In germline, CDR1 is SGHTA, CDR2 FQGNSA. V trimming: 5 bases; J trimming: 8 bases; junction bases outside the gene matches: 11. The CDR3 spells CASSPSGGPLGYTF. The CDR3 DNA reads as TGTGCCAGCAGCCCCTCAGGGGGGCCGTTGGGCTACACCTTC.

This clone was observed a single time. CDR3 protein: CASRGTGASGTEAFF. The CDR3 coding sequence is TGTGCCAGTAGGGGGACGGGGGCTTCTGGAACTGAAGCTTTCTTT. The chain employs TRBV19 and TRBJ1-1; TRBD1 might be the D (6 bases). Germline V gene lookup returns CDR1 LNHDA and CDR2 SQIVND (reference sequence). Trimming removed 6 bases at V and 5 bases at J, with 19 bases between. The CDR3 runs to 15 residues.